This record looks at one TCR beta chain sequence and its context. What it binds is not known. Trimming removed 0 bases at V and 4 bases at J, with 9 bases between. The V gene's germline CDR1 is KGHDR and CDR2 SFDVKD. This CDR3 spans 15 amino acids. TCRdb fed the 5' RACE reads into MiXCR, producing one record per CDR3 protein. The table includes roughly 1.6 million distinct CDR3 sequences, less than 35% detected once. The sample originates from a study of identical twins. Study findings and constraints: Whereas memory repertoires showed no such difference, abundant cord blood beta clonotypes carried fewer insertions.

V gene TRBV24-1 combines with J gene TRBJ1-5; D possibly corresponds to TRBD1 (5 bases). The TCR sequence derives from a newborn girl in good health. The sample was cord blood. CDR3 region: CATSDLGAGNQPQHF. The CDR3, as DNA: TGTGCCACCAGTGATTTGGGGGCAGGGAATCAGCCCCAGCATTTT.